Sequencing of this T cell receptor (beta chain) was carried out in a study of response to subunit inactivated influenza vaccine. Germline CDR1 SGHTA, CDR2 FQGNSA. The CDR3 is made up of 12 amino acids. V lost 3 bases to trimming and J lost 12 bases, with 15 bases between them. Via MiXCR, TCRdb re-called the RT-PCR reads, giving one row per CDR3 protein. There are about 540,000 distinct CDR3 sequences in the sample; 20% to 25% occur only once, and approximately 2.9% lies in the top ten. This sample also appeared in a second study, on T cells expressing NK-cell markers. From that report: Synthesis of TCR beta cDNA relied on 5'RACE template switching carrying UMIs. Among the eight sequenced donors, seven tested HCMV-seropositive and one tested seronegative. A range of about 1.0-8% of CD8+ T cells consisted of dominant NKG2C+ clonotypes in several donors. A few donors likewise had their CD3+CD56-NKG2C+ fraction led by these clonotypes. The study left the HCMV specificity of expanded NKG2C+ T cell clones unresolved.

The sequencing here drew on CD4+ T cells sorted from PBMCs, taken 11 to 12 days after vaccination. The source of this sequence is a man in his fifties who received an inactivated influenza vaccine. The rearrangement uses TRBV7-2 and TRBJ2-7; the D is unclear. The chain's CDR3 is CASSFGLSATYF. The CDR3 DNA is TGTGCCAGCAGCTTTGGTCTCAGCGCAACGTACTTC.